A single sample is the source of the 26 T cell receptor beta chains below, sequenced in a study of blood T cell repertoires in COVID-19 (dated by TCRdb to between 2020 and 2021). Library generation was performed with the immunoSEQ multiplex PCR assay. Entries here come from immuneACCESS through TCRdb and include only in-frame sequences with V and J called. Some clones fail to appear in such tables; in the studies checked, an unresolved V gene covers under half of the shortfall, and the cause of the remainder is unknown. The sample table records over 200,000 clones; 80% to 90% of these occur just once. 1.5% of the sample is in the top ten clones. The sequenced sample consisted of peripheral blood. The source is a man aged 18 to 35 with active or convalescent COVID-19.

The chain joins TRBV5-1 to TRBJ2-1; D possibly corresponds to TRBD2 (6 bases). Germline loops: CDR1 SGHRS, CDR2 YFSETQ. CDR3 length: 20 amino acids. Trimming removed 0 bases from V and 0 bases from J, with 22 bases in between. The CDR3 protein is CASSLGILARTDSSYNEQFF. The CDR3 DNA reads as TGCGCCAGCAGCTTGGGGATACTAGCCCGGACCGACAGCTCCTACAATGAGCAGTTCTTC.

The chain couples TRBV2 to TRBJ2-1; 7 nucleotides match TRBD2. The germline CDR1 and CDR2 sequences are SNHLY and FYNNEI. The ends lost 4 bases at V and 0 bases at J; junction bases unmatched: 0. CDR3 length: 14 amino acids. CDR3 loop: CASSGGSSYNEQFF. CDR3 DNA: TGTGCCAGCAGTGGCGGGAGCTCCTACAATGAGCAGTTCTTC.

The rearrangement joins TRBV5-1 to TRBJ2-5, with 8 positions matching TRBD2. The CDR3 sequence is 14 residues long. Germline trimming cut 0 bases from V and 5 bases from J; bases unmatched to any gene: 3. Germline CDR1 and CDR2: SGHRS and YFSETQ. CDR3 in amino acids: CASSLGAGVETQYF. The CDR3 bases are TGCGCCAGCAGCTTGGGAGCGGGGGTTGAGACCCAGTACTTC.

The gene calls are TRBV7-9 and TRBJ1-4, with D possibly being TRBD1 (6 bases). V shed 2 bases and J shed 7 bases, with 17 bases lying between them. This CDR3 has 16 amino acids. CDR1 SEHNR and CDR2 FQNEAQ come from the germline V gene (reference sequence). In nucleotides, the CDR3 is TGTGCCAGCAGCTTATTCGGGGGGGCAGCGGGTGAAAAACTGTTTTTT. Encoded protein: CASSLFGGAAGEKLFF.

The chain combines TRBV9 with TRBJ1-6; D gene uncertain. Trimming shortened V by 2 bases and J by 9 bases, and 12 bases separated the two germline ends. The V gene's germline CDR1 is SGDLS and CDR2 YYNGEE. CDR3 length: 14 amino acids. The CDR3 DNA is TGTGCCAGCAGCGTGATGGGTGAGGCTTCACCCCTCCACTTT. Protein: CASSVMGEASPLHF.

The genes are TRBV30 and TRBJ1-1; 10 bases fit TRBD1. CDR3 length equals 18 residues. Unmatched junction bases numbered 16, after V lost 0 bases and J lost 6 bases. Germline lookup yields CDR1 GTSNPN and CDR2 SVGIG (reference sequence). In DNA, the CDR3 is TGTGCCTGGAGTGTACGGGGGACAGGGGACCGGCGGGTCGCTGAAGCTTTCTTT. This sequence encodes CAWSVRGTGDRRVAEAFF.

The gene calls are TRBV24-1 and TRBJ2-5, with D maybe TRBD1 (5 bases). In germline, CDR1 is KGHDR, CDR2 SFDVKD. The CDR3 contains 13 residues. The V and J ends lost 5 bases and 4 bases respectively, with 10 bases between them. CDR3 amino acids: CATSVGVRETQYF. CDR3 coding DNA: TGTGCCACCAGTGTAGGGGTCCGAGAGACCCAGTACTTC.

The gene calls are TRBV5-1 and TRBJ1-5, with D perhaps matching TRBD1 (6 bases). CDR1 is SGHRS, CDR2 YFSETQ, per germline. V was clipped by 1 base and J by 3 bases, with 11 bases between them. This CDR3 is built from 15 residues. The CDR3 is CASSLSGQVNQPQHF. The DNA for the CDR3 is TGCGCCAGCAGCTTGTCGGGACAAGTCAATCAGCCCCAGCATTTT.

This clone came up once. V is TRBV7-2 and J is TRBJ2-2, with D possibly TRBD1 on 6 matching bases. This CDR3 has 15 residues. Germline V gene sequence: CDR1 SGHTA, CDR2 FQGNSA. Trimming left V 3 bases short and J 6 bases short, with 14 bases between. The CDR3 region is CASSLLRGSAGELFF. DNA for the CDR3: TGTGCCAGCAGCTTGCTCAGGGGTTCAGCCGGGGAGCTGTTTTTT.

J is TRBJ2-3 and V is TRBV6-5; 11 bases agree with TRBD2. V dropped 5 bases and J dropped 6; count of bases not matched to a gene: 7. In germline, CDR1 is MNHEY, CDR2 SVGAGI. CDR3 size: 15 residues. CDR3 amino acids: CASSTTSGSFDTQYF. Written as DNA, the CDR3 is TGTGCCAGCAGTACCACTAGCGGGAGTTTCGATACGCAGTATTTT.

The genes are TRBV14 and TRBJ1-1; D perhaps matches TRBD1 (5 bases). Per germline, CDR1 SGHDN and CDR2 FVKESK. The V and J ends lost 4 bases and 11 bases respectively, with 23 bases between them. CDR3 length: 15 amino acids. CDR3 region: CASSRDIGGTPEAFF. The CDR3 DNA reads as TGTGCCAGCAGCCGCGACATCGGCGGGACCCCGGAGGCTTTCTTT.

The chain combines TRBV5-8 with TRBJ2-7, with D maybe TRBD1 (5 bases). Germline CDR1 and CDR2: SGHTS and YDEGEE. Trimming shortened V by 0 bases and J by 6 bases, and 7 bases separated the two germline ends. CDR3 size: 12 residues. In DNA form, the CDR3 reads TGTGCCAGCAGCTTGGGCAGGGCCGAGCAGTACTTC. Translated, it gives CASSLGRAEQYF.

Here the CDR3 DNA reads TGTGCCAGCAGGGGACCGGGACTAGCGAAGTTCTTC. It is translated as CASRGPGLAKFF. V and J are TRBV5-5 and TRBJ2-1; 10 nucleotides agree with TRBD2. From germline, CDR1 is SGHKS and CDR2 YYEKEE (reference sequence). The CDR3 runs 12 residues. V shed 5 bases, J shed 14 bases, and the junction held 7 bases outside the gene matches.

This sequence joins TRBV9 and TRBJ2-7, with TRBD2 identical over 14 bases. Trimming cost V 4 bases and J 6 bases; bases outside gene matches: 3. CDR1 and CDR2 (germline): SGDLS, YYNGEE. This CDR3 comprises 14 residues. CDR3 amino acids: CASSPGLAGVEQYF. The CDR3, as DNA: TGTGCCAGCAGCCCGGGACTAGCGGGAGTCGAGCAGTACTTC.

The J gene is TRBJ1-3, the V gene TRBV27, with D perhaps matching TRBD1 (6 bases). Trimming removed 6 bases from V and 10 bases from J, with 16 bases in between. Germline assignment: CDR1 MNHEY and CDR2 SMNVEV (reference sequence). The CDR3 covers 13 residues. The CDR3 sequence is CASSLGARGTIYF. For the CDR3, the DNA is TGTGCCAGCAGCCTGGGGGCCCGTGGGACCATATATTTT.

This clone showed up just a few times. The chain joins TRBV19 to TRBJ1-1; D remains unclear. Germline V CDR1 and CDR2: LNHDA, SQIVND (reference sequence). Trimming shortened V by 6 bases and J by 4 bases, and 3 bases separated the two germline ends. The CDR3 consists of 10 residues. Here the CDR3 reads CASRSTEAFF. The CDR3, as DNA: TGTGCCAGTAGGAGCACTGAAGCTTTCTTT. Full variable domain (missing parts from reference TRBV19 and TRBJ1-1): DGGITQSPKYLFRKEGQNVTLSCEQNLNHDAMYWYRQDPGQGLRLIYYSQIVNDFQKGDIAEGYSVSREKKESFPLTVTSAQKNPTAFYLCASRSTEAFFGQGTRLTVV.

This clone appeared once. The V and J genes are TRBV24-1 and TRBJ2-3; TRBD2 is a possible D gene (5 bases). Trimming cost V 12 bases and J 8 bases, with 17 bases left between them. The germline V gene has CDR1 KGHDR and CDR2 SFDVKD. This CDR3 has 12 residues. As DNA, the CDR3 is TGTGCCGGCCGCGGGTCAACCGGTACGCAGTATTTT. Translated: CAGRGSTGTQYF.

This clone was recorded once. The chain employs TRBV27 and TRBJ2-3, with 7 bases aligning to TRBD1. Per the germline V gene, CDR1 is MNHEY and CDR2 is SMNVEV (reference sequence). The CDR3 loop spans 16 amino acids. V gave up 4 bases and J gave up 6 bases; unmatched junction bases: 13. For the CDR3, the DNA is TGTGCCAGCAGTTGGAGCGGTGAGGGGGCGCGGGATACGCAGTATTTT. Translation: CASSWSGEGARDTQYF.

This chain connects TRBV19 to TRBJ1-5; D uncertain. This CDR3 spans 14 amino acids. V lost 6 bases and J 0 bases, leaving 9 bases between the germline ends. From germline, CDR1 is LNHDA and CDR2 SQIVND (reference sequence). The CDR3 DNA reads as TGTGCCAGTAGCAGGCAGTATAGCAATCAGCCCCAGCATTTT. As protein: CASSRQYSNQPQHF.

The V call is TRBV11-1, the J call TRBJ2-3; 7 bases map to TRBD2. V dropped 3 bases and J dropped 0; count of bases not matched to a gene: 6. Germline values: CDR1 SGHAT, CDR2 FQDESV (reference sequence). The CDR3 contains 16 residues. This CDR3 reads CASSLWSGISTDTQYF. The DNA for the CDR3 is TGTGCCAGCAGCTTGTGGAGCGGGATTAGCACAGATACGCAGTATTTT.

The chain links TRBV21-1 to TRBJ1-5; TRBD1 is the table's D call, not checked against the DNA. TRBV21-1 is a pseudogene locus. The CDR3 is 19 amino acids. The CDR3 coding sequence is TGTGCCAGCAGCAAACGAGGGGGCCCGACAGTAATTGACGATCAGCCCCAGCATTTT. Protein: CASSKRGGPTVIDDQPQHF.

V and J are TRBV4-1 and TRBJ2-4; D is unresolved. This CDR3 contains 14 residues. V was shortened by 1 base and J by 1 base, with 5 bases between the two germline ends. The germline V gene encodes CDR1 MGHRA and CDR2 YSYEKL. CDR3 amino acids: CASSQALAKNIQYF. The CDR3 coding sequence is TGCGCCAGCAGCCAAGCTCTGGCCAAAAACATTCAGTACTTC.

Turning to this clone: It is unclear where the CDR3 begins or ends on the DNA, so no DNA is shown, and the CDR3 is as TCRdb lists it. The V and J genes are TRBV27 and TRBJ2-7; no check of the table's D call, TRBD2, against the DNA was made. Germline assignment: CDR1 MNHEY and CDR2 SMNVEV (reference sequence). With termini counted, the CDR3 has 15 amino acids. The chain's CDR3 is CASSFFGAGGYEQYF.

This clone appeared a single time. The rearrangement links TRBV6-5 to TRBJ2-5, with D possibly TRBD2 on 6 matching bases. Per germline, CDR1 MNHEY and CDR2 SVGAGI. The CDR3 is 15 amino acids. The V gene lost 0 bases and the J gene lost 5 bases, with 13 bases spanning the gap. Here the CDR3 reads CASSYSVPGRETQYF. In DNA form, the CDR3 reads TGTGCCAGCAGTTACTCAGTACCGGGGAGGGAGACCCAGTACTTC.

The chain is built from TRBV18 and TRBJ1-4; TRBD1 is a possible D gene (5 bases). The V and J ends lost 2 bases and 8 bases respectively, with 12 bases between them. The CDR3 is made up of 14 amino acids. Germline V gives CDR1 KGHSH, CDR2 LQKENI. CDR3 region: CASSPYGQGEKLFF. The CDR3 DNA is TGTGCCAGCTCACCATATGGGCAGGGCGAAAAACTGTTTTTT.

V gene TRBV9 combines with J gene TRBJ1-5; D is unresolved. Germline assignment: CDR1 SGDLS and CDR2 YYNGEE. Trimming removed 3 bases at V and 2 bases at J, with 9 bases between. The CDR3 runs to 14 residues. CDR3 region: CASSDAYGNQPQHF. The DNA of the CDR3 is TGTGCCAGCAGCGACGCGTATGGCAATCAGCCCCAGCATTTT.